The 4 T cell receptor beta chains in this list originate from one sample, sequenced in a study of beta chain features in type 1 diabetes listed by TCRdb under 2018. Summary of the overall study and its limitations: In all four CD4+ subsets, TCRB CDR3 length was moderately but significantly shorter in type 1 diabetes patients.

Libraries were built with the immunoSEQ multiplex PCR assay. The entire isolated RNA was reverse transcribed using the High Capacity cDNA Reverse Transcription Kit, and thus expressed TCRB transcripts were sequenced. Drawn from immuneACCESS, this table holds only the in-frame rearrangements with V and J called that TCRdb kept. Clones are partly lost; checked studies trace under half to an unresolved V gene and leave the rest unexplained. The sample profile shows 400,000 or so clones; roughly a tenth of them were found once. About 0.6% of the sample is taken by the ten largest. Antigen specificity for these receptors is unknown. Specimen: central memory CD4+ T cells from blood. The receptors were sampled from a man aged 25-45 years with type 1 diabetes.

This clone was recorded many times. Other DNA sequences in the sample encode the same CDR3. The genes are TRBV6-5 and TRBJ2-7; D might be TRBD1 (6 bases). The CDR3 totals 15 residues. Germline CDR1 is MNHEY and CDR2 is SVGAGI. With 0 bases removed from V and 0 bases from J, the gap between germline ends came to 9 bases. CDR3 in DNA: TGTGCCAGCAGTTACTCCTCCAGGGGCTCCTACGAGCAGTACTTC. As protein: CASSYSSRGSYEQYF.

This clone was seen a few times. The rearrangement links TRBV19 to TRBJ2-3; maybe TRBD1 (6 bases). The CDR3 extends over 14 amino acids. From germline, CDR1 is LNHDA and CDR2 SQIVND (reference sequence). Trimming took off 7 bases at V and 6 bases at J, with 17 bases between the two ends. CDR3 sequence (DNA): TGTGCCAGTACCCCCAGGGGAATGGGGGATACGCAGTATTTT. This encodes CASTPRGMGDTQYF. Drawing the rest from reference TRBV19 and TRBJ2-3, the complete variable domain is DGGITQSPKYLFRKEGQNVTLSCEQNLNHDAMYWYRQDPGQGLRLIYYSQIVNDFQKGDIAEGYSVSREKKESFPLTVTSAQKNPTAFYLCASTPRGMGDTQYFGPGTRLTVL.

This clone was counted only a few times. The chain combines TRBV6-5 with TRBJ1-2; D is possibly TRBD1 (5 bases). With 5 bases removed from V and 3 bases from J, the gap between germline ends came to 16 bases. The germline V gene has CDR1 MNHEY and CDR2 SVGAGI. The CDR3 is 15 residues long. The CDR3 loop reads CASSPLVRGDYGYTF. CDR3 coding DNA: TGTGCCAGCAGTCCCTTAGTTAGGGGCGACTATGGCTACACCTTC.

This chain links TRBV5-6 with TRBJ1-1; TRBD1 matches 8 bases. Germline V gene lookup returns CDR1 SGHDT and CDR2 YYEEEE. V gave up 2 bases and J gave up 5 bases; unmatched junction bases: 5. The CDR3 extends over 14 amino acids. Here the CDR3 DNA reads TGTGCCAGCAGCTTCAATGACAGGGGAACTGAAGCTTTCTTT. Protein sequence: CASSFNDRGTEAFF.